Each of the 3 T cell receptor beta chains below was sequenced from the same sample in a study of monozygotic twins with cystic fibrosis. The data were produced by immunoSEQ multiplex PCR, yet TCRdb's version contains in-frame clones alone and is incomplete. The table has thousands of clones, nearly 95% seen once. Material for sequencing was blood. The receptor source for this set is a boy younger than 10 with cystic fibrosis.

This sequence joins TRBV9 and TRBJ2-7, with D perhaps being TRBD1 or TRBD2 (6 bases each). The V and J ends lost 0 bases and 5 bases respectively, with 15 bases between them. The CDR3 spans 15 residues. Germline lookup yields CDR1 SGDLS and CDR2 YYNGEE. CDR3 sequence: CASSVGPEGGNEQYF. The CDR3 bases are TGTGCCAGCAGCGTAGGTCCGGAGGGGGGCAACGAGCAGTACTTC.

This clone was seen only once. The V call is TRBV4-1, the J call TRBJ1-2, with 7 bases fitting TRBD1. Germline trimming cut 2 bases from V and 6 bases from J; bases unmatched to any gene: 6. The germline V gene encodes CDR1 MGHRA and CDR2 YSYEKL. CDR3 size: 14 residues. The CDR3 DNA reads TGCGCCAGCAGCCAATCCGGGACAGAAGATGGCTACACCTTC. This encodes CASSQSGTEDGYTF.

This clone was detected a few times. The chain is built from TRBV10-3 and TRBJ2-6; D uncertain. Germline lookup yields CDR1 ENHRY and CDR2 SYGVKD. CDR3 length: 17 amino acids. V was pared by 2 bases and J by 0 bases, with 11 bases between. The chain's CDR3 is CAISEPGVSSGANVLTF. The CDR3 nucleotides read TGTGCCATCAGTGAGCCTGGGGTGAGCTCTGGGGCCAACGTCCTGACTTTC.